The following is a TCR beta chain sequence with its context. The source of the sample is a study of blood T cell repertoires in COVID-19. At the level of the study: Acute and convalescent COVID-19 specimens originated in the United States, Italy and Spain. T cells, B-cell-depleted T cells, or PBMCs provided the cDNA or gDNA that served as material.

Original analysis: Amplification with reference gene primers provided the estimates of nucleated cell counts. Only in-frame clones appear in the TCRdb table, and some are missing; sequencing was by immunoSEQ multiplex PCR. V, J and clone size reflect that table, while D and trimming were determined from the DNA. Among 150,000 to 200,000 clones listed, about 80% were seen once. This CDR3 spans 15 amino acids. Germline CDR1 is SNHLY and CDR2 is FYNNEI. J lost 2 bases, V lost 6 bases, and 7 bases had no gene match. The sequencing sample was made of peripheral blood. The gene calls are TRBV2 and TRBJ2-3; TRBD2 agrees at 8 bases. The TCR comes from a man between 60 and 75 years old with acute or convalescent COVID-19. The CDR3 loop reads CASSLLAANTDTQYF. In DNA form, the CDR3 reads TGTGCCAGCAGCTTACTAGCGGCTAACACAGATACGCAGTATTTT.